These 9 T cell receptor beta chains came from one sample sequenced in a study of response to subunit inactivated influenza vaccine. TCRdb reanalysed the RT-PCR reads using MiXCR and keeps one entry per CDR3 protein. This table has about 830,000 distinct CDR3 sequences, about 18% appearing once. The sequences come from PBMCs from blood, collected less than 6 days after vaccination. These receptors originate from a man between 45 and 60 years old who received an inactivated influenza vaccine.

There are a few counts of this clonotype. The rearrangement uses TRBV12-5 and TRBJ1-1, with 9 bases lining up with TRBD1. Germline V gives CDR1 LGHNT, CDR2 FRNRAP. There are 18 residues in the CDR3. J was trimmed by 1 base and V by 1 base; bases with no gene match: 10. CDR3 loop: CASGLGRRGQGENTEAFF. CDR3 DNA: TGTGCTAGTGGTTTGGGAAGGAGGGGACAGGGAGAGAACACTGAAGCTTTCTTT.

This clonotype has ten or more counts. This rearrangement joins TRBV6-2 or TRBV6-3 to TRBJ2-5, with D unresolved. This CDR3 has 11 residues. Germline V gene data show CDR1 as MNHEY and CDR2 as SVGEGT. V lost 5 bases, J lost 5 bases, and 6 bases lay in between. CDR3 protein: CASSPLETQYF. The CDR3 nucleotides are TGTGCCAGCAGTCCTCTGGAGACCCAGTACTTC.

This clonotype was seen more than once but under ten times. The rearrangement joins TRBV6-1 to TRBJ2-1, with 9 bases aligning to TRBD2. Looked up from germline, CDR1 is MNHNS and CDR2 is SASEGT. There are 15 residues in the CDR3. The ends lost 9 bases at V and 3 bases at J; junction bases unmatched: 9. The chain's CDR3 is CASQGQTSGYNEQFF. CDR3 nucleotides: TGTGCCAGTCAGGGCCAGACTAGCGGCTACAATGAGCAGTTCTTC.

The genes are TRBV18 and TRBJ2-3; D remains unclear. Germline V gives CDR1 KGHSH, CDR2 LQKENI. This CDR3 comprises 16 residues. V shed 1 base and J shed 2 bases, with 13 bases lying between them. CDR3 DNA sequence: TGTGCCAGCTCACCACTACGGGCTTCTTTCACAGATACGCAGTATTTT. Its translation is CASSPLRASFTDTQYF.

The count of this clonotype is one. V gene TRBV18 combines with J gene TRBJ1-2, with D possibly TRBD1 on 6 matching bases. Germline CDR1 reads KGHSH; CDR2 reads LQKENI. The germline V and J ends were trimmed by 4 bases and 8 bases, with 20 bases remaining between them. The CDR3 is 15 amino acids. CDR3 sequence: CASSLSLGQNEGYTF. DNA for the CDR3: TGTGCCAGCTCACTGAGCCTTGGACAGAATGAAGGCTACACCTTC. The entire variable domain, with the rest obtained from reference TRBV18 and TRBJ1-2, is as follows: NAGVMQNPRHLVRRRGQEARLRCSPMKGHSHVYWYRQLPEEGLKFMVYLQKENIIDESGMPKERFSAEFPKEGPSILRIQQVVRGDSAAYFCASSLSLGQNEGYTFGSGTRLTVV.

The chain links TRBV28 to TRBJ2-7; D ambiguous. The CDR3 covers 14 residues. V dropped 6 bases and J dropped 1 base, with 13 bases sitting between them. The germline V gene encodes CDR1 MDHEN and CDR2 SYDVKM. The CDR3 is CASSPKLSSYEQYF. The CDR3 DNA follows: TGTGCCAGCAGCCCTAAACTGAGTTCCTACGAGCAGTACTTC.

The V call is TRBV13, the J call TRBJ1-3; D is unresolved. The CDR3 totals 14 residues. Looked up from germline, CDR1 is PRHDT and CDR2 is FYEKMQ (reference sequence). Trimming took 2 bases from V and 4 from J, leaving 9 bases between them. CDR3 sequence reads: CASSLSLRGNTIYF. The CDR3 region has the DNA TGTGCCAGCAGCTTATCCCTACGAGGAAACACCATATATTTT.

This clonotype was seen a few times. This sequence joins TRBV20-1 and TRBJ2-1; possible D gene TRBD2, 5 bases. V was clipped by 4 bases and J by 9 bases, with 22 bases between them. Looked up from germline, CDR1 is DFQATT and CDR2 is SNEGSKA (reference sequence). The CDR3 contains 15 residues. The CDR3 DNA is TGCAGTGCTACCCCGGCCCGGGGAACACTTCGTGAGCAGTTCTTC. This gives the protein CSATPARGTLREQFF.

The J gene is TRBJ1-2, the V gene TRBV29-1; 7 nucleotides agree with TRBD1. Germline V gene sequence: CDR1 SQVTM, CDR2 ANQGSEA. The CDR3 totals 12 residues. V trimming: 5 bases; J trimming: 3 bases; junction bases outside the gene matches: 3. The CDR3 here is CSVSQGDYGYTF. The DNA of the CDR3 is TGCAGCGTTTCCCAGGGGGACTATGGCTACACCTTC.